This TCR beta chain was sequenced for a study of Graves' ophthalmopathy and Graves' hyperthyroidism. Overall study results and limits: Detected in blood as well were most expanded thyroid clonotypes with frequency above 0.001.

RNA transcripts were the template, and TCR beta CDR3 regions were amplified from them. RT-PCR in the first round used HTBI primers; a second-round multiplex PCR followed. MiXCR, run by TCRdb on the multiplex PCR reads, gives a single entry per CDR3 protein. The sample consists of about half a million distinct CDR3 sequences, roughly an eighth of them appearing once. This clonotype was detected ten times or more. No antigen is known for it. Having ophthalmopathy, the donors showed moderate-to-severe activity, CAS ≥3 and NOSPECS ≥4, with disease lasting under 3 months. CDR1 is SNHLY, CDR2 FYNNEI, per germline. Trimming removed 6 bases at V and 6 bases at J, with 11 bases between. The CDR3 sequence is 13 residues long.

The origin of this receptor is a woman in her thirties with Graves' ophthalmopathy. This chain connects TRBV2 to TRBJ2-2; D perhaps matches TRBD2 (6 bases). Sequenced: blood. The CDR3: CASRVRLAGELFF. The CDR3 region has the DNA TGTGCCAGCAGGGTCCGACTAGCCGGGGAGCTGTTTTTT. The full variable domain, in which reference TRBV2 and TRBJ2-2 provide the parts outside the CDR3, is EPEVTQTPSHQVTQMGQEVILRCVPISNHLYFYWYRQILGQKVEFLVSFYNNEISEKSEIFDDQFSVERPDGSNFTLKIRSTKLEDSAMYFCASRVRLAGELFFGEGSRLTVL.